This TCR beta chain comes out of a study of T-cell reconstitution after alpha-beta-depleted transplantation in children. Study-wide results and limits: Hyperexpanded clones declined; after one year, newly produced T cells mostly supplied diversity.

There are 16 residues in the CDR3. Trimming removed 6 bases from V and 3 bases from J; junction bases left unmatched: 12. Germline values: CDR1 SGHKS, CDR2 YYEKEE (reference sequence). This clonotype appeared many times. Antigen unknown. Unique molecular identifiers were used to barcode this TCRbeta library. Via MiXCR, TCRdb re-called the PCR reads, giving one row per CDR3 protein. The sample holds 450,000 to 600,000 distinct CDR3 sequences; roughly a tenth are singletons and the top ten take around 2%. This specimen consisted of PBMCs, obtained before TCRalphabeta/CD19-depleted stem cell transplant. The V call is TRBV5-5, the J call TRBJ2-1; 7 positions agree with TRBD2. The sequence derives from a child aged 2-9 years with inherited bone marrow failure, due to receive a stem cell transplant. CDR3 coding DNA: TGTGCCAGCATACGACACCTCCGGGACTACTACAATGAGCAGTTCTTC. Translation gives CASIRHLRDYYNEQFF.